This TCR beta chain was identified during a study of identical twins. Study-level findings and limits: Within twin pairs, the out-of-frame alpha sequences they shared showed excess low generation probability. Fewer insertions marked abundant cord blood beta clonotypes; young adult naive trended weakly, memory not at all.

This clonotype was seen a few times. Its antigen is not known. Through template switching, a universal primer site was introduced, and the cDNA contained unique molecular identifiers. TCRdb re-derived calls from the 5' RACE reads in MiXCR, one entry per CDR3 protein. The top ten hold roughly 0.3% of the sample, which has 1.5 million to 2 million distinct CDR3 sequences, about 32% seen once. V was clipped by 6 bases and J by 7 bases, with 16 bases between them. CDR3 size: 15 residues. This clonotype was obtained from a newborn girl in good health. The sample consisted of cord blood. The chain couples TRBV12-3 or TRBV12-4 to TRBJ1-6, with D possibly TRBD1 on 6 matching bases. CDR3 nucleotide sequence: TGTGCCAGCAGGATACAGGGATTCAGGAATTCACCCCTCCACTTT. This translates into CASRIQGFRNSPLHF.